The next 20 T cell receptor beta chains were all read from a single sample in a study of patients and donors after allogeneic stem cell transplantation. TCRdb re-derived calls from the RT-PCR reads in MiXCR, one entry per CDR3 protein. The data hold 100,000 to 120,000 distinct CDR3 sequences, with 35% observed a single time. The sequencing sample was made of blood, either unsorted or a sorted T cell fraction (not recorded which). These TCRs come from a human donor who was either an allogeneic HSCT recipient or a stem cell or donor lymphocyte infusion donor (not recorded which). It is not recorded whose cells these are; they may come from a transplant donor.

In its sample, this clonotype was seen a few times. V gene TRBV5-1 combines with J gene TRBJ1-5; D uncertain. CDR1 and CDR2 from the germline V gene are SGHRS and YFSETQ. V was trimmed by 0 bases and J by 3 bases, leaving 16 bases between them. The length of the CDR3 is 17 residues. The DNA for the CDR3 is TGCGCCAGCAGCTTGGAGTGGTTTCGGGTCAACAATCAGCCCCAGCATTTT. This translates into CASSLEWFRVNNQPQHF.

Note on this clonotype: This CDR3 is missing its conserved last phenylalanine or tryptophan, likely due to a read error. V gene TRBV20-1 combines with J gene TRBJ2-7; 7 bases align to TRBD1. CDR1 is DFQATT, CDR2 SNEGSKA, per germline (reference sequence). The CDR3 is 11 residues long. V lost 6 bases to trimming and J lost 8 bases; unmatched junction nucleotides: 7. CDR3 protein: CSAPDRYKQYS. The CDR3 DNA is TGCAGTGCACCGGACAGGTATAAGCAGTACTCC.

The gene calls are TRBV6-5 and TRBJ1-2; TRBD1 aligns across 7 bases. CDR3 length: 15 amino acids. CDR1 is MNHEY, CDR2 SVGAGI, per germline. After removal of 2 bases from V and 7 bases from J, the junction contained 10 bases not matched to a gene. In DNA form, the CDR3 reads TGTGCCAGCAGTTACGGGGGGACAGACTTCGGTGGCTACACCTTC. Translation: CASSYGGTDFGGYTF.

This chain joins TRBV28 and TRBJ2-1; 7 bases line up with TRBD2. J lost 3 bases, V lost 4 bases, and 6 bases had no gene match. CDR3 size: 15 residues. Germline V gives CDR1 MDHEN, CDR2 SYDVKM. The CDR3, as DNA: TGTGCCAGCAGTTCTCACGGGAGGAACTACAATGAGCAGTTCTTC. Its translation: CASSSHGRNYNEQFF. The whole variable domain, remainder taken from reference TRBV28 and TRBJ2-1, is DVKVTQSSRYLVKRTGEKVFLECVQDMDHENMFWYRQDPGLGLRLIYFSYDVKMKEKGDIPEGYSVSREKKERFSLILESASTNQTSMYLCASSSHGRNYNEQFFGPGTRLTVL.

This clonotype appeared a few times. The CDR3 loop is CASSLAGTGGTEAFF. In DNA form, the CDR3 reads TGTGCCAGCAGCTTAGCCGGGACAGGGGGCACTGAAGCTTTCTTT. V gene TRBV7-6 combines with J gene TRBJ1-1; TRBD1 matches at 11 bases. Germline CDR1 SGHVS, CDR2 FNYEAQ. This CDR3 is built from 15 residues. V lost 0 bases and J lost 4; bases outside the gene matches: 1.

Here the CDR3 reads CASSTPSRYEQYF. The CDR3 DNA reads TGTGCCAGCAGTACCCCCTCACGGTACGAGCAGTACTTC. The V call is TRBV28, the J call TRBJ2-7; no reliable D call. The CDR3 sequence is 13 residues long. V was shortened by 5 bases and J by 4 bases, with 12 bases between the two germline ends. The germline CDR1 and CDR2 sequences are MDHEN and SYDVKM.

As DNA, the CDR3 is TGTGCCAGCAGGTGGTACGGTAGTGAAAAACTGTTTTTT. Its protein product is CASRWYGSEKLFF. V usage is TRBV7-2 and J usage is TRBJ1-4; D uncertain. V was clipped by 6 bases and J by 7 bases, with 12 bases between them. The germline gives CDR1 SGHTA, CDR2 FQGNSA. This CDR3 is 13 amino acids long. The whole variable domain, filled in from reference TRBV7-2 and TRBJ1-4, reads GAGVSQSPSNKVTEKGKDVELRCDPISGHTALYWYRQSLGQGLEFLIYFQGNSAPDKSGLPSDRFSAERTGGSVSTLTIQRTQQEDSAVYLCASRWYGSEKLFFGSGTQLSVL.

The chain is built from TRBV28 and TRBJ1-3; D unresolved. The germline V gene has CDR1 MDHEN and CDR2 SYDVKM. The CDR3 totals 14 residues. V was trimmed by 2 bases and J by 0 bases, leaving 5 bases between them. The DNA of the CDR3 is TGTGCCAGCAGTTTAACGGTCTCTGGAAACACCATATATTTT. Protein sequence: CASSLTVSGNTIYF.

This clonotype was recorded a few times. This chain links TRBV24-1 with TRBJ2-7; D gene unclear. V shed 8 bases and J shed 3 bases, with 10 bases lying between them. CDR3 length equals 12 residues. The germline gives CDR1 KGHDR, CDR2 SFDVKD. This CDR3 reads CATTPEYYEQYF. CDR3 bases: TGTGCCACCACTCCGGAATACTACGAGCAGTACTTC.

The chain couples TRBV6-6 to TRBJ2-5, with TRBD2 matching over 7 bases. Germline CDR1 MNHNY, CDR2 SVGAGI (reference sequence). V gave up 0 bases and J gave up 4 bases; unmatched junction bases: 2. This CDR3 is 14 amino acids long. The CDR3 region is CASSYSGGGETQYF. The CDR3 DNA reads as TGTGCCAGCAGTTACTCTGGGGGGGGAGAGACCCAGTACTTC.

This clonotype was observed many times. This chain connects TRBV7-2 to TRBJ1-4; D gene uncertain. Trimming took off 4 bases at V and 9 bases at J, with 12 bases between the two ends. Germline CDR1 reads SGHTA; CDR2 reads FQGNSA. There are 13 residues in the CDR3. In DNA form, the CDR3 reads TGTGCCAGCAGCTCCGACGCCCGACAAAAACTGTTTTTT. This gives the protein CASSSDARQKLFF.

The V gene is TRBV29-1, the J gene TRBJ1-5; no reliable D call. V lost 4 bases, J lost 13 bases, and 8 bases lay in between. Germline assignment: CDR1 SQVTM and CDR2 ANQGSEA. The CDR3 is 9 amino acids. CDR3 bases: TGCAGCGTTGCCCCCCCGCAGCATTTT. It translates to CSVAPPQHF.

This clonotype was picked up many times. This chain uses TRBV5-6 with TRBJ1-2; D is unclear. V gave up 2 bases and J gave up 4 bases, with 9 bases separating them. Germline V lookup: CDR1 SGHDT, CDR2 YYEEEE. CDR3 size: 13 residues. CDR3 sequence reads: CASSFRKSYGYTF. CDR3 sequence (DNA): TGTGCCAGCAGCTTCAGGAAGTCCTATGGCTACACCTTC.

About this clonotype itself: An end of the junction does not agree with germline; a read error may underlie this. J is TRBJ2-5 and V is TRBV29-1; D is perhaps TRBD2 (7 bases). The CDR3 runs 12 residues. Germline V gives CDR1 SQVTM, CDR2 ANQGSEA. CDR3 region: CSVAGGLSLSDF. The DNA of the CDR3 is TGCAGCGTTGCGGGGGGCCTTAGCCTAAGCGACTTC. Complete variable domain (other parts from reference TRBV29-1 and TRBJ2-5): SAVISQKPSRDICQRGTSLTIQCQVDSQVTMMFWYRQQPGQSLTLIATANQGSEATYESGFVIDKFPISRPNLTFSTLTVSNMSPEDSSIYLCSVAGGLSLSDFGPGTRLLVL.

J is TRBJ2-7 and V is TRBV6-2 or TRBV6-3, with unresolved D. Germline-derived CDR1 and CDR2 are MNHEY and SVGEGT. V was cut by 7 bases and J by 5 bases, with 18 bases left in between. CDR3 size: 14 residues. CDR3 DNA sequence: TGTGCCAGCAACAACGCGGCCATCCTAGACGAGCAGTACTTC. Its protein is CASNNAAILDEQYF.

The chain couples TRBV5-1 to TRBJ2-7; tentative D call: TRBD1 (6 bases). The CDR3 is 15 residues long. The V and J ends lost 0 bases and 3 bases respectively, with 13 bases between them. CDR1 is SGHRS and CDR2 is YFSETQ in the germline V gene. The CDR3 region is CASSLVQGPSYEQYF. The CDR3, as DNA: TGCGCCAGCAGCTTGGTGCAGGGGCCGAGCTACGAGCAGTACTTC.

This clonotype was seen a handful of times. The rearrangement links TRBV7-2 to TRBJ1-1; unclear D gene. V lost 0 bases and J 0 bases, leaving 5 bases between the germline ends. The CDR3 consists of 14 residues. Germline V gene data show CDR1 as SGHTA and CDR2 as FQGNSA. Written as DNA, the CDR3 is TGTGCCAGCAGCTTAGCGGTAGTGAACACTGAAGCTTTCTTT. Translation: CASSLAVVNTEAFF.

The chain is built from TRBV6-5 and TRBJ1-6; D is perhaps TRBD1 (5 bases). CDR1 and CDR2 from the germline V gene are MNHEY and SVGAGI. Trimming removed 5 bases from V and 5 bases from J, with 13 bases in between. This CDR3 comprises 15 residues. This CDR3 is CASSRTGEHNSPLHF. The CDR3 DNA is TGTGCCAGCAGTAGAACAGGCGAGCATAATTCACCCCTCCACTTT.

This chain links TRBV6-2 or TRBV6-3 with TRBJ2-5, with D possibly being TRBD2 (6 bases). The CDR3 has 15 residues. Germline-derived CDR1 and CDR2 are MNHEY and SVGEGT. Trimming removed 0 bases from V and 5 bases from J, with 13 bases in between. CDR3 sequence reads: CASSYSGARGETQYF. The CDR3 bases are TGTGCCAGCAGTTACTCCGGGGCCCGGGGGGAGACCCAGTACTTC.

The chain carries TRBV27 and TRBJ2-2; a weak D match, TRBD2 (5 bases). CDR1 MNHEY and CDR2 SMNVEV come from the germline V gene (reference sequence). CDR3 length equals 13 residues. V shed 4 bases and J shed 6 bases, with 9 bases lying between them. The CDR3 loop is CASSYGVSGELFF. The CDR3 DNA reads as TGTGCCAGCAGTTACGGGGTGTCCGGGGAGCTGTTTTTT.